This TCR beta chain comes out of a study of shared clonotypes between healthy human individuals. The overall study: Contributing individuals were two females and three males aged 18 to 49. CD8 memory received one plate per donor, CD8 naive two, CD4 memory three and CD4 naive three.

V lost 4 bases and J lost 3; bases outside the gene matches: 8. The CDR3 contains 14 residues. CDR1 is GTSNPN and CDR2 is SVGIG in the germline V gene (reference sequence). General observations from the study: Clonotypes shared by all four sorted-subset donors had higher generation probabilities than non-shared clonotypes.

Assay: immunoSEQ multiplex PCR; the TCRdb copy retains only in-frame clones and omits some. The sample has some 2.1 million clones, about 95% seen once; the top ten hold roughly 1%. This clone was seen only a few times. Its specificity is not known. Cells designated naive CD8 were CD45RO-negative and were positively selected for CCR7, with terminally differentiated effector memory CD45RA+ cells excluded. The chain links TRBV30 to TRBJ1-2, with 7 bases fitting TRBD1. This TCR derives from a man younger than 35 in good health. Sequencing input: naive CD8+ T cells sorted from blood. CDR3 coding DNA: TGTGCCTGGAAAAGAAGGGGGCTTCACTATGGCTACACCTTC. Translating gives CAWKRRGLHYGYTF.